This is a list of T cell receptor beta chains from one sample in a study of post-analysis software for immune sequencing data. TCRdb independently ran MiXCR on the PCR reads; one entry per CDR3 protein. The sample has hundreds of thousands of distinct CDR3 sequences, less than 40% seen once. Material: blood. The receptors shown here come from a girl under 18 with multiple sclerosis. The conserved cysteine and the conserved F or W are not part of the CDR3 here. The order of the fields is J gene, V gene, clone size, D gene, CDR3 protein. A D gene is named only where the DNA matches it firmly. Size is stated for part of the rows, as once, few or many counts, or as a class when the clone is expanded.

>TRBJ2-3|TRBV20-1|many|-
SATGSTDTQY
>TRBJ2-2|TRBV11-2|-|-
ASSLAAAANTGELF
>TRBJ1-5|TRBV7-9|few|-
ASQLDNQPQH
>TRBJ2-2|TRBV29-1|few|TRBD1
SVDNRGTGELF
>TRBJ1-5|TRBV20-1|-|-
SASFRRGQPQH
>TRBJ2-1|TRBV5-6|-|-
ASSASGGGGYNEQF
>TRBJ2-3|TRBV4-1|-|-
ASSQENEAGLDTQY
>TRBJ2-4|TRBV25-1|few|-
ASTSRTETKNIQY
>TRBJ1-6|TRBV12-3/TRBV12-4|-|TRBD1
ASSLTGDSPLH
>-|TRBV5-6|-|-
ASSFTGGSEQY
>TRBJ2-7|TRBV11-2|-|-
ASSSLSAYEQY
>TRBJ1-1|TRBV6-6|few|TRBD1
ASSYSQGAGSNTEAF
>TRBJ2-2|TRBV5-6|-|TRBD1
ASSVNRGPGELF
>TRBJ2-6|TRBV20-1|few|TRBD2
SGTSGGPGANVLT
>TRBJ1-5|TRBV5-6|-|TRBD1
ASSQGQGRQPQH
>TRBJ2-3|TRBV7-9|-|-
ASSLAPGFTTDTQY
>TRBJ2-5|TRBV20-1|few|-
SARAPEVEQETQY
>TRBJ2-7|TRBV10-3|-|TRBD1
AISGTGGGREQY
>TRBJ2-7|TRBV7-2|few|-
ASSSAPFSGYEQY
>TRBJ2-1|TRBV20-1|-|TRBD2
SAREASGGLYNEQF
>TRBJ2-4|TRBV6-1|-|TRBD1
ASSESGQGNIQY
>TRBJ2-1|TRBV12-3/TRBV12-4|few|TRBD1
ASSPDRGGYNEQF
>TRBJ2-5|TRBV7-9|few|-
ASSPPTRGDEETQY
>TRBJ1-4|TRBV7-9|few|-
ASSTTDNEKLF
>TRBJ2-3|TRBV25-1|few|TRBD2
ASSDPSSGGSTDTQY
>-|TRBV7-3|-|TRBD2
AGSLYGTSGGGSQETQY
>TRBJ2-3|TRBV7-3|few|-
ASSLMGGTVDTQY
>TRBJ2-3|TRBV6-2/TRBV6-3|-|-
ASSYELGLDTQY
>TRBJ2-7|TRBV2|few|TRBD2
ATTNERGQSYEQY
>TRBJ2-7|TRBV6-2/TRBV6-3|few|TRBD1
ASSPWGLTGDYEQY
>TRBJ2-3|TRBV5-1|-|TRBD2
ASSSGTHRTDTQY
>TRBJ2-7|TRBV7-2|many|TRBD1
ASSSRDREAYEQY
>TRBJ1-2|TRBV6-5|-|TRBD1
ASSYGTGGADGYT
>TRBJ2-5|TRBV25-1|once|-
ASGEERRVQY
>TRBJ2-3|TRBV15|-|TRBD2
ATSNAYGGAGDTQY
>TRBJ2-3|TRBV28|few|-
ASSLDLGKGGGRDTQY
>TRBJ2-2|TRBV5-1|-|-
ASSFYGDRDTGELF
>TRBJ2-3|TRBV9|-|-
ASSARAEGLDVGDTQY
>TRBJ1-1|TRBV7-9|once|-
ASSSTSVGNTEAF
>TRBJ2-1|TRBV12-3/TRBV12-4|few|TRBD1
ASRGFRDRVYNEQF
>TRBJ2-4|TRBV4-1|few|-
ASSQDPQGRFSKNIQY
>TRBJ2-5|TRBV29-1|-|-
SVRMEQGMGETQY
>TRBJ1-1|TRBV3-1|-|-
ASSQDPVRLETVEAF
>TRBJ1-1|TRBV18|once|-
ASSPGGNAEAF
>TRBJ2-1|TRBV7-3|few|-
ASSQRGTLPYNEQF
>TRBJ2-6|TRBV20-1|few|-
SARSGPGANVLT
>TRBJ2-5|TRBV4-3|few|TRBD2
ASSQGTSPIETQY
>TRBJ2-3|TRBV9|-|-
ASSGRGGVRTDTQY
>TRBJ2-3|TRBV7-2|few|-
ASSLSSYTQY
>TRBJ2-3|TRBV7-3|few|-
ASSLMARTDTQY
>TRBJ2-7|TRBV3-1|-|-
ASSQVGGVEQY
>TRBJ1-1|TRBV5-1|few|-
ASSGQANTEAF
>TRBJ2-7|TRBV5-1|many|TRBD1
ASSFRDRDYEQY
>TRBJ2-3|TRBV3-1|-|TRBD1
ASSRTGLSSTDTQY
>TRBJ2-1|TRBV7-9|-|TRBD2
ASNSPLGLASNEQF
>TRBJ2-7|TRBV10-3|few|TRBD2
AISAGDAGVGEQY
>TRBJ2-5|TRBV6-5|few|-
ASSYSSATGFQETQY
>TRBJ2-3|TRBV6-9|few|-
ASPRAYTDTQY